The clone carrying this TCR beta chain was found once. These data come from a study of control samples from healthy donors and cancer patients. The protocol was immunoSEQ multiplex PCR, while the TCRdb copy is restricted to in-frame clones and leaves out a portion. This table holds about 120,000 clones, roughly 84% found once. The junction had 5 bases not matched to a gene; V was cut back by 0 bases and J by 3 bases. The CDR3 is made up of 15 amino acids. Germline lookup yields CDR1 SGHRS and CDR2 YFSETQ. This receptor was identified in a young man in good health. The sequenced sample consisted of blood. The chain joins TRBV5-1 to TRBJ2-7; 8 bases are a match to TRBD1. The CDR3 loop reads CASSLGGTGYYEQYF. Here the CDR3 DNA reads TGCGCCAGCAGCTTGGGGGGGACAGGATACTACGAGCAGTACTTC.